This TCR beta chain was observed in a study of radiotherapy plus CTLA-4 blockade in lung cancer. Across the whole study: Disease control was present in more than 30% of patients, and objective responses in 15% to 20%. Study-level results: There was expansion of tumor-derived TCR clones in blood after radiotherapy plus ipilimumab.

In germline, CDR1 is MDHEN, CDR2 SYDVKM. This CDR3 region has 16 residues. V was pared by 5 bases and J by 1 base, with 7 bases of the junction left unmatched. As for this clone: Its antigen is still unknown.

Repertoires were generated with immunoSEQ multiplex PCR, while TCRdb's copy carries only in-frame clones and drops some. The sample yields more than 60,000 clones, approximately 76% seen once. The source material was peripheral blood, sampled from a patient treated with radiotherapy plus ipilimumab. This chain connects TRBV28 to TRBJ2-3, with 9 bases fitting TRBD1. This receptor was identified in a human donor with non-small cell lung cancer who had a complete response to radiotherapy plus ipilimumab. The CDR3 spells CASSPTGDRGTDTQYF. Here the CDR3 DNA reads TGTGCCAGCAGTCCCACAGGGGACAGGGGCACAGATACGCAGTATTTT.